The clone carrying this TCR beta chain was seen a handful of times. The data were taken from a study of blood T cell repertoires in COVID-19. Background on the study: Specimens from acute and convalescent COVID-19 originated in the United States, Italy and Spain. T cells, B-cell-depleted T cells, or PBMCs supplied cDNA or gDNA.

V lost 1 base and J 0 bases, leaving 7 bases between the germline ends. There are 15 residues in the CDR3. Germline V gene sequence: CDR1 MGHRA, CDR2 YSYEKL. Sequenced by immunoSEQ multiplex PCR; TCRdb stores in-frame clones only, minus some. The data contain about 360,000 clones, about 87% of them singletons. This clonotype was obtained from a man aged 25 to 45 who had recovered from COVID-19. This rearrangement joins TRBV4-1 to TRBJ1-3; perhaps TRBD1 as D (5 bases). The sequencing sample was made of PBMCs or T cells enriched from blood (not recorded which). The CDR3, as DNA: TGCGCCAGCAGCCAAGGCAGGGCCTCTGGAAACACCATATATTTT. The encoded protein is CASSQGRASGNTIYF.